What follows are 17 T cell receptor beta chains derived from one specimen sequenced in a study of T cell responses to AZD1222 COVID-19 vaccine. Libraries were prepared by immunoSEQ multiplex PCR; TCRdb keeps only in-frame clonotypes and omits some of them. The repertoire holds 140,000 or so clones, around 92% seen once, with about 12% in the top ten. The sample here was peripheral blood, taken after recovery from COVID-19. All receptors come from an adult who had recovered from COVID-19.

The table lists this clone with a count of one. J is TRBJ2-7 and V is TRBV9, with D perhaps matching TRBD2 (7 bases). The CDR3 consists of 15 residues. The germline CDR1 and CDR2 sequences are SGDLS and YYNGEE. The ends were cut back, 2 bases at V and 2 bases at J, with 14 bases in the middle. Here the CDR3 reads CASSVGGPLTYEQYF. CDR3 sequence (DNA): TGTGCCAGCAGCGTCGGGGGGCCTCTTACCTACGAGCAGTACTTC.

The chain carries TRBV11-2 and TRBJ2-2; unclear D gene. V was pared by 5 bases and J by 5 bases, with 9 bases between. The CDR3 consists of 13 residues. Per the germline V gene, CDR1 is SGHAT and CDR2 is FQNNGV. CDR3 sequence (DNA): TGTGCCAGCAGCCCCCCACCAACCGGGGAGCTGTTTTTT. Its translation is CASSPPPTGELFF.

J is TRBJ1-3 and V is TRBV28; D is uncertain. In germline, CDR1 is MDHEN, CDR2 SYDVKM. Trimming removed 4 bases at V and 1 base at J, with 11 bases between. The CDR3 length is 15 residues. CDR3 nucleotide sequence: TGTGCCAGCAGTTCCTACGAGGGTTCTGGAAACACCATATATTTT. Translation gives CASSSYEGSGNTIYF.

The chain's CDR3 is CASSDLTGTGTVKLFF. Written as DNA, the CDR3 is TGTGCCAGCAGTGATCTGACCGGGACAGGGACTGTAAAACTGTTTTTT. V is TRBV6-1 and J is TRBJ1-4; 9 bases agree with TRBD1. Germline CDR1 and CDR2: MNHNS and SASEGT. J lost 10 bases, V lost 3 bases, and 12 bases had no gene match. The CDR3 is 16 residues long.

In DNA, the CDR3 is TGTGCCAGCAGTAGACAGGGGGCGATGGATCAGCCCCAGCATTTT. Translated, it gives CASSRQGAMDQPQHF. This chain joins TRBV6-6 and TRBJ1-5; 10 bases map to TRBD1. The CDR3 has 15 amino acids. V shed 5 bases and J 5 bases; nucleotides not matched to a gene: 6. Looked up from germline, CDR1 is MNHNY and CDR2 is SVGAGI (reference sequence).

This clone turned up a few times. This sequence joins TRBV6-5 and TRBJ1-1, with 9 bases aligning to TRBD1. This CDR3 region has 15 residues. V lost 5 bases and J lost 4; bases outside the gene matches: 8. Germline V gene data show CDR1 as MNHEY and CDR2 as SVGAGI. CDR3 region: CASSITGTGSTEAFF. The CDR3 DNA is TGTGCCAGCAGTATAACCGGGACAGGGAGCACTGAAGCTTTCTTT.

The chain employs TRBV7-3 and TRBJ2-7, with 9 bases aligning to TRBD2. The length of the CDR3 is 16 residues. The trim removed 5 bases at V and 5 bases at J, leaving 13 bases unmatched. Germline lookup yields CDR1 SGHTA and CDR2 FQGTGA. The CDR3: CASSLEGAGGPNEQYF. The CDR3 nucleotides read TGTGCCAGCAGCCTCGAGGGGGCGGGAGGGCCGAACGAGCAGTACTTC.

The chain joins TRBV18 to TRBJ2-5; no firm D call. The CDR3 is made up of 15 amino acids. Between the trimmed V and J ends, which lost 4 bases and 7 bases, there was a span of 19 bases. CDR1 is KGHSH, CDR2 LQKENI, per germline. The CDR3 is CASSRYTPEPPTQYF. In DNA form, the CDR3 reads TGTGCCAGCTCACGATATACCCCCGAGCCTCCGACCCAGTACTTC. Full variable domain (rest looked up from reference TRBV18 and TRBJ2-5): NAGVMQNPRHLVRRRGQEARLRCSPMKGHSHVYWYRQLPEEGLKFMVYLQKENIIDESGMPKERFSAEFPKEGPSILRIQQVVRGDSAAYFCASSRYTPEPPTQYFGPGTRLLVL.

The genes are TRBV2 and TRBJ1-1; D unclear. Between the trimmed V and J ends, which lost 4 bases and 8 bases, there was a span of 11 bases. The CDR3 totals 12 residues. Germline loops: CDR1 SNHLY, CDR2 FYNNEI. CDR3 sequence reads: CASSGGSGEAFF. For the CDR3, the DNA is TGTGCCAGCAGTGGAGGTAGTGGGGAAGCTTTCTTT.

Here the CDR3 DNA reads TGTGCCAGCAGTAGACGGACCGGGACTACTCCGGGCGAGCAGTACTTC. It specifies CASSRRTGTTPGEQYF. The rearrangement uses TRBV27 and TRBJ2-7; 7 nucleotides line up with TRBD2. Germline loops: CDR1 MNHEY, CDR2 SMNVEV (reference sequence). The V and J ends lost 5 bases and 6 bases, in that order; junction bases with no gene match: 16. The CDR3 length is 16 residues.

The chain recombines TRBV6-5 with TRBJ1-2; D gene uncertain. CDR1 is MNHEY, CDR2 SVGAGI, per germline. The CDR3 is 16 amino acids. V lost 0 bases and J lost 0, with 11 bases in between. CDR3 amino acids: CASSYSAIRANYGYTF. DNA for the CDR3: TGTGCCAGCAGTTACTCGGCGATTCGGGCTAACTATGGCTACACCTTC.

V and J are TRBV28 and TRBJ1-5; possible D gene TRBD1, 6 bases. V lost 6 bases to trimming and J lost 0 bases, with 12 bases between them. The CDR3 is 15 residues long. The V gene's germline CDR1 is MDHEN and CDR2 SYDVKM. The CDR3 reads CASSGQLYSNQPQHF. CDR3 nucleotide sequence: TGTGCCAGCAGCGGACAGTTATATAGCAATCAGCCCCAGCATTTT. Full variable domain (missing parts from reference TRBV28 and TRBJ1-5): DVKVTQSSRYLVKRTGEKVFLECVQDMDHENMFWYRQDPGLGLRLIYFSYDVKMKEKGDIPEGYSVSREKKERFSLILESASTNQTSMYLCASSGQLYSNQPQHFGDGTRLSIL.

The chain links TRBV11-2 to TRBJ2-1; 7 positions agree with TRBD1. The trim removed 6 bases at V and 0 bases at J, leaving 11 bases unmatched. The germline CDR1 and CDR2 sequences are SGHAT and FQNNGV. The CDR3 sequence is 17 residues long. The CDR3 nucleotides read TGTGCCAGCAGATTACGAAACAGGGGCAGCTCCTACAATGAGCAGTTCTTC. Its translation: CASRLRNRGSSYNEQFF. Supplemented by reference TRBV11-2 and TRBJ2-1, the full variable domain reads EAGVAQSPRYKIIEKRQSVAFWCNPISGHATLYWYQQILGQGPKLLIQFQNNGVVDDSQLPKDRFSAERLKGVDSTLKIQPAKLEDSAVYLCASRLRNRGSSYNEQFFGPGTRLTVL.

A single count supports this clone. The chain couples TRBV5-6 to TRBJ2-7, with 7 bases lining up with TRBD2. The CDR3 spans 16 residues. CDR1 is SGHDT, CDR2 YYEEEE, per germline. V was clipped by 0 bases and J by 7 bases; unmatched bases: 13. This CDR3 reads CASSLGGGIGGVEQYF. The CDR3 DNA follows: TGTGCCAGCAGCTTGGGCGGGGGAATCGGGGGAGTTGAGCAGTACTTC.

J is TRBJ2-2 and V is TRBV28; tentatively, D is TRBD2 (7 bases). The CDR3 totals 16 residues. Trimming left V 5 bases short and J 4 bases short, with 17 bases between. Germline loops: CDR1 MDHEN, CDR2 SYDVKM. The CDR3 DNA follows: TGTGCCAGCAGTCCCCCGGGTGGGGGGGCCACCGGGGAGCTGTTTTTT. It translates to CASSPPGGGATGELFF.

V gene TRBV28 combines with J gene TRBJ2-7, with D tentatively TRBD1 (5 bases). Germline V CDR1 and CDR2: MDHEN, SYDVKM. V shed 7 bases and J shed 7 bases, with 20 bases lying between them. The CDR3 has 14 amino acids. The CDR3 DNA follows: TGTGCCAGCACCCTGACCCTGGACACACCGGAGCAGTACTTC. It encodes CASTLTLDTPEQYF.

The count of this clone is one. The chain employs TRBV5-1 and TRBJ2-7; TRBD1 or TRBD2 may be the D gene (5 bases each). V lost 7 bases, J lost 2 bases, and 19 bases lay in between. Per germline, CDR1 SGHRS and CDR2 YFSETQ. This CDR3 is 15 amino acids long. CDR3 nucleotides: TGCGCCAGCGCTTCCTATGGGGACGGGACCTACGAGCAGTACTTC. Encoded protein: CASASYGDGTYEQYF.